Listed below are T cell receptor beta chains from one sample, sequenced in a study of cytomegalovirus exposure and HLA in healthy donors. Sequencing was performed with immunoSEQ multiplex PCR; in TCRdb, only in-frame clones are kept and a portion is missing. Here the sample spans under 150,000 clones, around 87% being singletons. The sequencing sample was made of PBMCs. The receptor set was obtained from a woman under 30 in good health and CMV-seropositive. Each CDR3 is given with its conserved first and last residue. The D gene is left open where the match is weak. Not every row has a clone size; where given, it reads once, few, many or a size class.

d_call,v_call,j_call,clone_size,cdr3_nt,cdr3_aa
.,TRBV11-3,TRBJ2-5,once,TGTGCCAGCAGCCCGCCCGGGGTCCTAACCCAGTACTTC,CASSPPGVLTQYF
TRBD1,TRBV11-2,TRBJ1-1,.,TGTGCCAGCAGCCATCGACAGGGCTCCTCTGAAGCTTTCTTT,CASSHRQGSSEAFF
.,TRBV7-9,TRBJ1-1,.,TGTGCCAGCAGCTTAGATAGCCTTTCTGAAGCTTTCTTT,CASSLDSLSEAFF
.,TRBV4-1,TRBJ2-3,.,TGCGCCAGCAGCCAAGATAGCGGTGCAGGAAGCACAGATACGCAGTATTTT,CASSQDSGAGSTDTQYF
TRBD1,TRBV19,TRBJ1-1,.,TGTGCCAGTAGTCCACAGGGGGCGGATGAAGCTTTCTTT,CASSPQGADEAFF
.,TRBV28,TRBJ2-7,.,TGTGCCAGTAGGAGAGGCTCCTACGAGCAGTACTTC,CASRRGSYEQYF
TRBD2,TRBV11-3,TRBJ2-7,.,TGTGCCAGCAGAATAGCGGGAGCTGGCCACGAGCAGTACTTC,CASRIAGAGHEQYF
TRBD1,TRBV6-1,TRBJ1-5,.,TGTGCCAGCAGTGGGGGGACAGGGAATGTGAATCAGCCCCAGCATTTT,CASSGGTGNVNQPQHF
.,TRBV7-6,TRBJ1-1,.,TGTGCCAGCAGCTTAGCGCGGATCGGGGCTGAAGCTTTCTTT,CASSLARIGAEAFF
.,TRBV29-1,TRBJ2-7,.,TGCAGCGTTGAAGATGAGAGCTCCTACGAGCAGTACTTC,CSVEDESSYEQYF
.,TRBV29-1,TRBJ1-1,.,TGCAGCGTTGTAAAGAACACTGAAGCTTTCTTT,CSVVKNTEAFF
.,TRBV2,TRBJ2-7,.,TGTGCCAGCAGCGTCGGACAGTCCCTGTCTCCCGAGCAGTACTTC,CASSVGQSLSPEQYF
.,TRBV12-5,TRBJ2-2,once,TGTGCTAGTGGCCGAGGCAGGGGGGCGGAGGAGCTGTTTTTT,CASGRGRGAEELFF
.,TRBV5-1,TRBJ1-5,.,TGCGCCAGCAGCTCCCTGGGAGGGTTCAATCAGCCCCAGCATTTT,CASSSLGGFNQPQHF
.,TRBV7-9,TRBJ1-2,.,TGTGCCAGCAGCTTAGCCTCGGCGGCCGCCAATGGCTACACCTTC,CASSLASAAANGYTF
.,TRBV27,TRBJ1-4,.,TGTGCCAGCAGTCCCAGTCACGCCACTAATGAAAAACTGTTTTTT,CASSPSHATNEKLFF
.,TRBV29-1,TRBJ1-3,.,TGCAGCGCAGGCTCCCTCTCTGGAAACACCATATATTTT,CSAGSLSGNTIYF
TRBD1,TRBV9,TRBJ1-1,.,TGTGCCAGCAGCAGCCGGGACAGTGGACCTGTTTACGCTTTCTTT,CASSSRDSGPVYAFF
TRBD1,TRBV13,TRBJ2-3,.,TGTGCCACTAATACAGGGGTCGGGGATACGCAGTATTTT,CATNTGVGDTQYF
.,TRBV2,TRBJ2-1,.,TGTGCCAGCAGCGATGGCGGCGTGGTCTCCTACAATGAGCAGTTCTTC,CASSDGGVVSYNEQFF
TRBD2,TRBV19,TRBJ2-3,.,TGTGCCAGTAGTTGGACTAGCGGGAGGACGGGCACAGATACGCAGTATTTT,CASSWTSGRTGTDTQYF
TRBD2,TRBV5-4,TRBJ2-1,.,TGTGCCAGCAGCCTTAATATAGCGGGGGGTACTTACAATGAGCAGTTCTTC,CASSLNIAGGTYNEQFF
.,TRBV4-1,TRBJ2-1,.,TGCGCCAGCAGCCCCCCGGCGGCATCCTACAATGAGCAGTTCTTC,CASSPPAASYNEQFF
.,TRBV6-5,TRBJ1-1,.,TGTGCCAGCAGTTATTCGGCCCTCGGGGGGAACACTGAAGCTTTCTTT,CASSYSALGGNTEAFF
TRBD1,TRBV9,TRBJ2-5,.,TGTGCCAGCAGCGTAGGGGGACAGGGGGCGGTGGAGACCCAGTACTTC,CASSVGGQGAVETQYF
TRBD1,TRBV18,TRBJ1-5,.,TGTGCCAGCTCAGGGACAGGAGATCAGCCCCAGCATTTT,CASSGTGDQPQHF
.,TRBV13,TRBJ1-1,.,TGTGCCAGCAGGACGGGGAACACTGAAGCTTTCTTT,CASRTGNTEAFF
TRBD1,TRBV5-4,TRBJ1-1,.,TGTGCCAGCAGCTTGCCCCTCGTCAGGGGGGCTGAAGCTTTCTTT,CASSLPLVRGAEAFF
.,TRBV7-2,TRBJ2-5,.,TGTGCCAGCAGCTTCCTTTGGGCGAGCGGGCCGACTCAAGAGACCCAGTACTTC,CASSFLWASGPTQETQYF
.,TRBV5-6,TRBJ2-5,.,TGTGCCAGCAGCTTATTTGGGGCTTTCCAAGAGACCCAGTACTTC,CASSLFGAFQETQYF
.,TRBV7-2,TRBJ2-7,.,TGTGCCAGCAGCTCCGGACTGGAGACCTACGAGCAGTACTTC,CASSSGLETYEQYF
.,TRBV15,TRBJ1-5,.,TGTGCCACCAGCGGGCACAGGGTGGCGAGCAATCAGCCCCAGCATTTT,CATSGHRVASNQPQHF
TRBD1,TRBV6-1,TRBJ2-5,.,TGTGCCAGCAGCATGGGGACAGGGCGAGAGACCCAGTACTTC,CASSMGTGRETQYF
.,TRBV5-8,TRBJ1-3,few,TGTGCCAGCAGCCACAGGTCTGGAAACACCATATATTTT,CASSHRSGNTIYF
.,TRBV11-3,TRBJ2-5,.,TGTGCCAGCAGCTTAGTCGCGGCGGAGACCCAGTACTTC,CASSLVAAETQYF
.,TRBV7-3,TRBJ2-1,.,TGTGCCAGCAGCTTACTAGCGGACAGCTACAATGAGCAGTTCTTC,CASSLLADSYNEQFF
TRBD1,TRBV7-3,TRBJ2-2,.,TGTGCCAGCAGCACAGGGGCGTCCGGGGAGCTGTTTTTT,CASSTGASGELFF
.,TRBV5-1,TRBJ1-4,once,TGCGCCAGCAGCCTTGGGCAGGGAGGGAATGAAAAACTGTTTTTT,CASSLGQGGNEKLFF
TRBD2,TRBV27,TRBJ2-1,.,TGTGCCAGCAGTTTATCAGCGGGGCAGTCCTACAATGAGCAGTTCTTC,CASSLSAGQSYNEQFF
.,TRBV2,TRBJ1-1,.,TGTGCCAGCAGTATGGCGGTAACTGAAGCTTTCTTT,CASSMAVTEAFF
TRBD1,TRBV7-9,TRBJ1-2,few,TGTGCCAGCAGCGAAGACAGGGGGACCTACACCTTC,CASSEDRGTYTF
.,TRBV5-6,TRBJ1-4,.,TGTGCCAGCAGCTTGGCCGGATTTCAGGAGGCAACTAATGAAAAACTGTTTTTT,CASSLAGFQEATNEKLFF